This TCR beta chain was found in a study of T cell responses to AZD1222 COVID-19 vaccine. TCRdb's copy holds only in-frame clones and misses some; the assay was immunoSEQ multiplex PCR. The sample includes 120,000 or so clones, more than 70% seen only once; the top ten take 1.5% to 1.9%. Findings of the study overall: Spike-specific TCR breadth and depth grew following two AZD1222 doses. Donors were largely white British and mainly female; clonal diversity was possibly underestimated. Mapped onto spike, vaccine-associated CD4 TCRs spanned it and were dominant at 160-218 and 743-854. The study reported that nearly half of spike-specific TCRs target unmutated variant regions.

About this clone itself: Its antigen is not identified.

CDR3 length equals 15 residues. Trimming cost V 5 bases and J 7 bases, with 18 bases left between them. The germline CDR1 and CDR2 sequences are SGHTA and FQGNSA. The V gene is TRBV7-2, the J gene TRBJ2-1; D possibly uses TRBD1 or TRBD2 (6 bases each). The source was peripheral blood, collected on day 0 of AZD1222 vaccination. This sequence originates from an adult in good health. This CDR3 is CASSGGGTGRNEQFF. The CDR3 nucleotides are TGTGCCAGCAGCGGAGGGGGGACTGGGCGGAATGAGCAGTTCTTC.